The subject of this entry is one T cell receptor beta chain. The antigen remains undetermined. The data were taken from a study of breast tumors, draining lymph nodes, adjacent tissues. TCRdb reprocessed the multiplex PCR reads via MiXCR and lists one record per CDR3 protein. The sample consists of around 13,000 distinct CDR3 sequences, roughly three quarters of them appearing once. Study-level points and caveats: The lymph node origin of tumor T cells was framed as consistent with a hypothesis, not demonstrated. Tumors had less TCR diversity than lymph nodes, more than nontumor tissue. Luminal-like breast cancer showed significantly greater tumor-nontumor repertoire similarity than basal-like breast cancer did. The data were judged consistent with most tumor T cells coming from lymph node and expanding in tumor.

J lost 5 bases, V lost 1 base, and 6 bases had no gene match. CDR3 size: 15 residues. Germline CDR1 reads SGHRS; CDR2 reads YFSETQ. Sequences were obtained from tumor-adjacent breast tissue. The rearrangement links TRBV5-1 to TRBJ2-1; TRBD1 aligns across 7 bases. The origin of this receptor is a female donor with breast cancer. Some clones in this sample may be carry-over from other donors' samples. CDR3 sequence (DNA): TGCGCCAGCAGCTTGAGGGGGCCGCCCAACAATGAGCAGTTCTTC. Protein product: CASSLRGPPNNEQFF.